The 16 T cell receptor beta chains below were found in one sample sequenced in a study of shared clonotypes between healthy human individuals. Sequencing was performed with immunoSEQ multiplex PCR; in TCRdb, only in-frame clones are kept and a portion is missing. The top ten hold approximately 0.4% of the sample, which has about 2.5 million clones, 85% to 95% seen once. The sample taken for sequencing was naive CD4+ T cells from PBMCs. Indicated subset: CD45RA+ positively selected. The receptor set was obtained from a man between 18 and 35 years old in good health. Some clones in this sample may be carry-over from other donors' samples.

The V call is TRBV5-6, the J call TRBJ1-5, with no clear D. The V gene lost 4 bases and the J gene lost 3 bases, with 14 bases spanning the gap. Germline CDR1 and CDR2: SGHDT and YYEEEE. This CDR3 is 15 amino acids long. This chain's CDR3 is CASSVEGRVNQPQHF. The CDR3 DNA reads TGTGCCAGCAGCGTCGAAGGACGGGTCAATCAGCCCCAGCATTTT.

The chain is built from TRBV7-3 and TRBJ2-7, with unresolved D. Deletions cut 4 bases from V and 8 bases from J, with 15 bases between. Germline CDR1 and CDR2: SGHTA and FQGTGA. The length of the CDR3 is 13 residues. The CDR3 spells CASSSRDGLQQYF. Written as DNA, the CDR3 is TGTGCCAGCAGCTCCCGAGACGGCCTCCAGCAGTACTTC.

The table lists this clone with a count of one. CDR3 DNA sequence: TGCAGCGCTAGGGGGAAGCTAACCTACGAGCAGTACTTC. Residues: CSARGKLTYEQYF. The chain carries TRBV29-1 and TRBJ2-7; D possibly corresponds to TRBD1 (6 bases). This CDR3 is 13 amino acids long. V was shortened by 7 bases and J by 2 bases, with 15 bases between the two germline ends. The V gene's germline CDR1 is SQVTM and CDR2 ANQGSEA.

CDR3 protein: CASSPTGTGNTGELFF. CDR3 bases: TGCGCCAGCAGCCCGACCGGGACAGGGAACACCGGGGAGCTGTTTTTT. The chain has TRBV5-1 and TRBJ2-2; TRBD1 matches 8 bases. Per germline, CDR1 SGHRS and CDR2 YFSETQ. There are 16 residues in the CDR3. Germline trimming cut 4 bases from V and 1 base from J; bases unmatched to any gene: 6.

The chain links TRBV21-1 to TRBJ2-5. TRBV21-1 is a pseudogene segment. This CDR3 has 15 amino acids. The CDR3 spells CASSANWDDQETQYF. CDR3 bases: TGTGCCAGCAGCGCGAATTGGGACGACCAAGAGACCCAGTACTTC.

This chain links TRBV28 with TRBJ2-1; 8 nucleotides align to TRBD2. Germline CDR1 is MDHEN and CDR2 is SYDVKM. V shed 7 bases and J 1 base; nucleotides not matched to a gene: 9. The CDR3 spans 16 residues. The CDR3 region has the DNA TGTGCCAGCATCTTCTCCGGGACTAGATCCTACAATGAGCAGTTCTTC. Amino acid sequence: CASIFSGTRSYNEQFF. The full variable domain, rest sourced from reference TRBV28 and TRBJ2-1, is DVKVTQSSRYLVKRTGEKVFLECVQDMDHENMFWYRQDPGLGLRLIYFSYDVKMKEKGDIPEGYSVSREKKERFSLILESASTNQTSMYLCASIFSGTRSYNEQFFGPGTRLTVL.

V gene TRBV27 combines with J gene TRBJ2-1; D may match TRBD1 or TRBD2 (7 bases each). V was clipped by 5 bases and J by 7 bases, with 21 bases between them. CDR3 length equals 16 residues. The germline V gene encodes CDR1 MNHEY and CDR2 SMNVEV (reference sequence). The CDR3 coding sequence is TGTGCCAGCAGTCCCAGGGGGGGGAATAACCCTAATGAGCAGTTCTTC. It translates to CASSPRGGNNPNEQFF.

CDR3 protein: CAVTPSRGGNTIYF. Here the CDR3 DNA reads TGTGCCGTCACGCCATCCAGGGGTGGCAACACCATATATTTT. V and J are TRBV5-4 and TRBJ1-3, with D possibly matching TRBD1 (6 bases). This CDR3 contains 14 residues. V was trimmed by 10 bases and J by 7 bases, leaving 21 bases between them. The V gene's germline CDR1 is SGHNT and CDR2 YYREEE (reference sequence).

This clone was found once. The chain combines TRBV5-1 with TRBJ2-1, with 9 bases matching TRBD2. The germline CDR1 and CDR2 sequences are SGHRS and YFSETQ. CDR3 length equals 17 residues. The J segment lost 4 bases and the V segment lost 2 bases, leaving 10 bases of the junction unmatched. CDR3 coding DNA: TGCGCCAGCAGCTTTGGCTCTAGCGGGACCCTATACAATGAGCAGTTCTTC. Translation: CASSFGSSGTLYNEQFF.

V is TRBV7-2 and J is TRBJ1-2; possible D gene TRBD1, 5 bases. This CDR3 is built from 14 residues. The V and J ends lost 3 bases and 8 bases respectively, with 16 bases between them. The germline V gene encodes CDR1 SGHTA and CDR2 FQGNSA. The CDR3: CASSFGHGLGGYTF. The CDR3 DNA reads as TGTGCCAGCAGCTTTGGACACGGGCTGGGGGGCTACACCTTC.

The rearrangement links TRBV6-7 to TRBJ2-3; possible D gene TRBD2, 6 bases. TRBV6-7 is assigned to the ORF class and has an uncertain function. V was trimmed by 9 bases and J by 4 bases, leaving 17 bases between them. This CDR3 has 14 amino acids. The CDR3 nucleotides are TGTGCCAGAAGCGGGCGGCCCGCCCCAGATACGCAGTATTTT. Its protein product is CARSGRPAPDTQYF.

The DNA for the CDR3 is TGCGCCAGCAGGACCGGGACAGGGGGAAACGAGCAGTACTTC. Translation gives CASRTGTGGNEQYF. This sequence joins TRBV5-1 and TRBJ2-7; TRBD1 agrees at 11 bases. V lost 5 bases, J lost 5 bases, and 6 bases stayed unmatched. CDR3 size: 14 residues. Germline CDR1 and CDR2: SGHRS and YFSETQ. Based on the CDR3 plus reference TRBV5-1 and TRBJ2-7, the full variable domain is KAGVTQTPRYLIKTRGQQVTLSCSPISGHRSVSWYQQTPGQGLQFLFEYFSETQRNKGNFPGRFSGRQFSNSRSEMNVSTLELGDSALYLCASRTGTGGNEQYFGPGTRLTVT.

The J gene is TRBJ2-6, the V gene TRBV19, with D unclear. The CDR3 has 15 residues. The V end lost 3 bases, the J end lost 2 bases, and 8 bases lay between the germline ends. CDR1 LNHDA and CDR2 SQIVND come from the germline V gene (reference sequence). CDR3 sequence: CASSMMWAGANVLTF. The CDR3 region has the DNA TGTGCCAGTAGTATGATGTGGGCTGGGGCCAACGTCCTGACTTTC.

This chain connects TRBV6-1 to TRBJ1-5; D is perhaps TRBD1 (5 bases). Trimming removed 1 base from V and 2 bases from J, with 9 bases in between. Germline assignment: CDR1 MNHNS and CDR2 SASEGT. The CDR3 runs to 15 residues. The CDR3 DNA reads as TGTGCCAGCAGTGAAGTCAGGGATGGCAATCAGCCCCAGCATTTT. Translation: CASSEVRDGNQPQHF.

Details on this clone: Additional DNA sequences in this sample encode the identical CDR3. The chain joins TRBV28 to TRBJ2-1; D is unclear. Germline assignment: CDR1 MDHEN and CDR2 SYDVKM. With 3 bases removed from V and 8 bases from J, the gap between germline ends came to 5 bases. The CDR3 totals 11 residues. The CDR3 loop is CASSLVDEQFF. The CDR3 DNA is TGTGCCAGCAGTTTGGTCGATGAGCAGTTCTTC.

The V call is TRBV5-1, the J call TRBJ1-2, with 8 bases lining up with TRBD1. The CDR3 has 14 amino acids. With 5 bases clipped from V and 5 bases from J, the junction kept 8 bases outside the gene matches. Germline CDR1 SGHRS, CDR2 YFSETQ. The CDR3 sequence is CASSGEGQGYGYTF. CDR3 in DNA: TGCGCCAGCAGTGGGGAAGGACAGGGTTATGGCTACACCTTC. Based on the CDR3 plus reference TRBV5-1 and TRBJ1-2, the full variable domain is KAGVTQTPRYLIKTRGQQVTLSCSPISGHRSVSWYQQTPGQGLQFLFEYFSETQRNKGNFPGRFSGRQFSNSRSEMNVSTLELGDSALYLCASSGEGQGYGYTFGSGTRLTVV.